A selection of T cell receptor beta chains follows, all from one sample in a study of shared clonotypes between healthy human individuals. Sequencing was performed with immunoSEQ multiplex PCR; in TCRdb, only in-frame clones are kept and a portion is missing. This repertoire shows millions of clones, less than 95% found once; its top ten account for 1.1%. Sequencing input: naive CD8+ T cells sorted from blood. The receptors come from a man aged 18 to 30 in good health. Each CDR3 is given with its conserved first and last residue. Fields, in order: D gene, V gene, J gene, clone size, CDR3 length, CDR3 protein, CDR3 DNA. The D gene is left open where the match is weak. Expanded clones are given a class, and other clones once, few, many or no size at all.

NA,TRBV6-5,TRBJ1-3,NA,14,CASSPTAEGNTIYF,TGTGCCAGCAGTCCGACAGCCGAGGGGAACACCATATATTTT
TRBD1,TRBV2,TRBJ2-7,NA,15,CASSEWGTGPYEQYF,TGTGCCAGCAGTGAATGGGGGACAGGCCCCTACGAGCAGTACTTC
TRBD2,TRBV4-1,TRBJ2-7,NA,18,CASSQGPPGLAGGGEQYF,TGCGCCAGCAGCCAAGGACCCCCGGGACTAGCGGGAGGAGGTGAGCAGTACTTC
TRBD2,TRBV5-4,TRBJ2-1,NA,15,CASIPSGSPYNEQFF,TGTGCCAGCATCCCTAGCGGGAGTCCCTACAATGAGCAGTTCTTC
NA,TRBV5-6,TRBJ1-2,NA,17,CASSLPSDAETNYGYTF,TGTGCCAGCAGCTTGCCTTCGGACGCCGAGACTAACTATGGCTACACCTTC
NA,TRBV7-8,TRBJ2-5,NA,13,CASSLQEEETQYF,TGTGCCAGCAGCTTACAGGAAGAAGAGACCCAGTACTTC
NA,TRBV19,TRBJ2-1,NA,14,CASSMAARVYEQFF,TGTGCCAGTAGTATGGCGGCCCGAGTATATGAGCAGTTCTTC
NA,TRBV6-4,TRBJ2-1,NA,15,CASSDSHSSYNEQFF,TGTGCCAGCAGTGACTCTCACAGCTCCTACAATGAGCAGTTCTTC
NA,TRBV7-9,TRBJ2-7,NA,15,CASSTRGARVYEQYF,TGTGCCAGCAGCACTCGGGGGGCCCGGGTATACGAGCAGTACTTC
NA,TRBV30,TRBJ2-7,NA,13,CAWSVGYNYEQYF,TGTGCCTGGAGTGTCGGCTACAACTACGAGCAGTACTTC
NA,TRBV7-8,TRBJ2-7,NA,14,CASSARPSSYEQYF,TGTGCCAGCAGCGCCCGGCCTAGCTCCTACGAGCAGTACTTC
NA,TRBV27,TRBJ1-5,NA,13,CASSQAGFQPQHF,TGTGCCAGCAGTCAAGCCGGGTTTCAGCCCCAGCATTTT
NA,TRBV7-2,TRBJ1-2,NA,14,CASSLALAGVGYTF,TGTGCCAGCAGCTTAGCGCTAGCGGGGGTTGGCTACACCTTC
NA,TRBV5-6,TRBJ1-5,NA,13,CASSRGWGQPQHF,TGTGCCAGCAGCCGTGGGTGGGGCCAGCCCCAGCATTTT
NA,TRBV6-5,TRBJ2-1,NA,13,CASERTAGNEQFF,TGTGCCAGCGAAAGGACAGCCGGGAATGAGCAGTTCTTC
TRBD1,TRBV27,TRBJ2-1,few,13,CASSSGTGNEQFF,TGTGCCAGCAGTTCCGGGACAGGGAATGAGCAGTTCTTC
NA,TRBV4-3,TRBJ2-2,NA,18,CASSQNRGLPSNTGELFF,TGCGCCAGCAGCCAAAATAGAGGTCTACCTTCGAACACCGGGGAGCTGTTTTTT
NA,TRBV4-1,TRBJ2-7,NA,15,CASSQGQTTGYEQYF,TGCGCCAGCAGCCAAGGGCAAACCACCGGCTACGAGCAGTACTTC
NA,TRBV2,TRBJ2-7,once,15,CASRIVREIIYEQYF,TGTGCCAGCCGAATCGTGCGAGAGATCATTTACGAGCAGTACTTC
NA,TRBV29-1,TRBJ2-1,NA,11,CSVSPYNEQFF,TGCAGCGTTTCTCCCTACAATGAGCAGTTCTTC
NA,TRBV5-4,TRBJ2-3,NA,12,CASSPGVDTQYF,TGTGCCAGCAGCCCAGGCGTAGATACGCAGTATTTT
NA,TRBV13,TRBJ1-5,NA,14,CASSLHRGNQPQHF,TGTGCCAGCAGCTTACACCGGGGCAATCAGCCCCAGCATTTT
TRBD2,TRBV6-5,TRBJ2-7,NA,15,CASSLGLAGTYEQYF,TGTGCCAGCAGTTTGGGCCTAGCGGGAACCTACGAGCAGTACTTC
NA,TRBV9,TRBJ2-7,once,13,CASSAPGSYEQYF,TGTGCCAGCAGCGCTCCTGGGTCGTACGAGCAGTACTTC
NA,TRBV11-2,TRBJ1-6,NA,14,CASSAGPYNSPLHF,TGTGCCAGCAGCGCAGGGCCCTATAATTCACCCCTCCACTTT
NA,TRBV25-1,TRBJ2-3,NA,14,CASSPGISTDTQYF,TGTGCCAGCAGCCCGGGAATTAGCACAGATACGCAGTATTTT
TRBD2,TRBV7-9,TRBJ2-1,NA,14,CASSFTSGINEQFF,TGTGCCAGCAGCTTTACTAGCGGGATTAATGAGCAGTTCTTC
NA,TRBV7-6,TRBJ2-7,NA,12,CASSFVLGEQYF,TGTGCCAGCAGCTTCGTTCTTGGCGAGCAGTACTTC
TRBD1,TRBV27,TRBJ2-7,NA,15,CASSGVGTGSYEQYF,TGTGCCAGCAGTGGGGTCGGGACAGGGTCCTACGAGCAGTACTTC
TRBD1,TRBV30,TRBJ1-1,NA,14,CAWSPGQGNTEAFF,TGTGCCTGGAGTCCGGGACAGGGCAACACTGAAGCTTTCTTT
NA,TRBV11-2,TRBJ2-5,NA,15,CATRARGFEQETQYF,TGTGCCACCCGTGCGCGGGGATTCGAGCAAGAGACCCAGTACTTC
NA,TRBV10-2,TRBJ2-1,NA,13,CASRDLGNNEQFF,TGCGCCAGCAGAGACCTAGGGAACAATGAGCAGTTCTTC
NA,TRBV11-2,TRBJ2-7,once,16,CASTVVPDSKNYEQYF,TGTGCCAGCACCGTTGTGCCGGACTCTAAGAACTACGAGCAGTACTTC
NA,TRBV27,TRBJ2-7,NA,14,CASWPAGWDHEQYF,TGTGCCAGCTGGCCGGCGGGCTGGGACCACGAGCAGTACTTC
NA,TRBV4-1,TRBJ1-4,NA,15,CASSQRHPTNEKLFF,TGCGCCAGCAGCCAGAGACACCCAACTAATGAAAAACTGTTTTTT
NA,TRBV27,TRBJ2-2,NA,13,CASSLSQVGELFF,TGTGCCAGCAGTTTATCGCAGGTCGGGGAGCTGTTTTTT
NA,TRBV4-1,TRBJ1-2,NA,14,CASSQEGVYGGYTF,TGCGCCAGCAGCCAAGAGGGGGTGTATGGGGGCTACACCTTC
NA,TRBV28,TRBJ2-3,once,13,CASNSWETDTQYF,TGTGCCAGCAACTCCTGGGAAACAGATACGCAGTATTTT
NA,TRBV6-1,TRBJ1-1,NA,18,CASSEVDWVFPMNTEAFF,TGTGCCAGCAGTGAAGTAGATTGGGTCTTCCCTATGAACACTGAAGCTTTCTTT
TRBD1,TRBV5-6,TRBJ2-1,NA,14,CASSLMTGDHEQFF,TGTGCCAGCAGCTTGATGACAGGGGACCATGAGCAGTTCTTC
NA,TRBV27,TRBJ2-7,NA,14,CASSVGRLLYEQYF,TGTGCCAGCAGTGTCGGCCGGCTTCTCTACGAGCAGTACTTC
TRBD2,TRBV5-1,TRBJ2-7,NA,17,CASSLAGTSGALYEQYF,TGCGCCAGCAGCTTGGCGGGGACTAGCGGGGCCCTCTACGAGCAGTACTTC
NA,TRBV19,TRBJ2-4,NA,12,CASSMGTPFQYF,TGTGCCAGTAGTATGGGGACACCTTTTCAGTACTTC
NA,TRBV5-6,TRBJ1-2,NA,14,CASSLNPTNYGYTF,TGTGCCAGCAGCCTTAACCCGACAAACTATGGCTACACCTTC
TRBD1,TRBV9,TRBJ1-6,NA,14,CASSYTGEPSPLHF,TGTGCCAGCAGCTATACAGGGGAGCCTTCACCCCTCCACTTT
NA,TRBV9,TRBJ1-4,NA,16,CASSPKQGPHNEKLFF,TGTGCCAGCAGCCCCAAACAGGGCCCTCATAATGAAAAACTGTTTTTT
NA,TRBV9,TRBJ2-7,NA,14,CASSATGVSLEQYF,TGTGCCAGCAGTGCCACCGGGGTATCTCTCGAGCAGTACTTC
TRBD2,TRBV5-6,TRBJ2-1,NA,16,CASSYGTSGAYNEQFF,TGTGCCAGCAGCTATGGGACTAGCGGTGCCTACAATGAGCAGTTCTTC